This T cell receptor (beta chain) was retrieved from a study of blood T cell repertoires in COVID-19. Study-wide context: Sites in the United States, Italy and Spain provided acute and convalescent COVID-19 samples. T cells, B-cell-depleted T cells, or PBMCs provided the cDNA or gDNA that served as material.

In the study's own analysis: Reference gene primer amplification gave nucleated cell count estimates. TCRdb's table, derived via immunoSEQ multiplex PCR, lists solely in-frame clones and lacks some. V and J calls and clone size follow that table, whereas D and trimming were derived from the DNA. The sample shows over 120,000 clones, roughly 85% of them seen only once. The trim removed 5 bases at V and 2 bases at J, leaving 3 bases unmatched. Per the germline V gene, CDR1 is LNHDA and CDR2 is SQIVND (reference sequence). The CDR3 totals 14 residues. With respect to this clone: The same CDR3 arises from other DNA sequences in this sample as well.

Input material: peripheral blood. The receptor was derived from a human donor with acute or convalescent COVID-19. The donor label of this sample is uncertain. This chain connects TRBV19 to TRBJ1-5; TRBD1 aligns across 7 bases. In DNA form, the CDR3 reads TGTGCCAGTAGTTTCCAGGGGGGCAATCAGCCCCAGCATTTT. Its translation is CASSFQGGNQPQHF. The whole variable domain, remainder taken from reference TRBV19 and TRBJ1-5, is DGGITQSPKYLFRKEGQNVTLSCEQNLNHDAMYWYRQDPGQGLRLIYYSQIVNDFQKGDIAEGYSVSREKKESFPLTVTSAQKNPTAFYLCASSFQGGNQPQHFGDGTRLSIL.